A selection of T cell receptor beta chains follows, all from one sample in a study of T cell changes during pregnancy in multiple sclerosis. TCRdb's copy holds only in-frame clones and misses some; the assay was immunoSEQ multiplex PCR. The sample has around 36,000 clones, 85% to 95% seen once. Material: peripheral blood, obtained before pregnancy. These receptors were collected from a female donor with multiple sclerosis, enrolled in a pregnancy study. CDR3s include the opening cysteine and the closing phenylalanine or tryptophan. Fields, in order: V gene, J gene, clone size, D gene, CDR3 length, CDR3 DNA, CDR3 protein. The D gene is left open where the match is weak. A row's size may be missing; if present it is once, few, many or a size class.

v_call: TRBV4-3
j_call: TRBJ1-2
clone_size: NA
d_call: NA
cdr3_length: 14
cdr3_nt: TGCGCCAGCAGCCAAGTGGGAGAGGTCTATGGCTACACCTTC
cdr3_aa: CASSQVGEVYGYTF

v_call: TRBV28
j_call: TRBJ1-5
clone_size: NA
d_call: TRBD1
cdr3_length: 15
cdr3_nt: TGTGCCAGCCGATCCGACAGGGCTAGCAATCAGCCCCAGCATTTT
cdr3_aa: CASRSDRASNQPQHF

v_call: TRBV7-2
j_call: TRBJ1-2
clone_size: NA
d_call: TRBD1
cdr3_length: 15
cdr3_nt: TGTGCCAGCAGCACCCGGACAGGGGACCTCTATGGCTACACCTTC
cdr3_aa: CASSTRTGDLYGYTF

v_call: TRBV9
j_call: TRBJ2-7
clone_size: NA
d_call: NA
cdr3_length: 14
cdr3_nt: TGTGCCAGCAGCGTAAGGACTGGCACCTACGAGCAGTACTTC
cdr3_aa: CASSVRTGTYEQYF

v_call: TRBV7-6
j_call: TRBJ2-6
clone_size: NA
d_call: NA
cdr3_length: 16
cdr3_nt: TGTGCCAGCAGCCCACTCGGACAGCCCGGGGCCAACGTCCTGACTTTC
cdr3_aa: CASSPLGQPGANVLTF

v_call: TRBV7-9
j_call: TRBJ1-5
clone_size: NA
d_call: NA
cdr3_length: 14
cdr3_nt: TGTGCCAGCAGCTTACGGGAGGGGAATCAGCCCCAGCATTTT
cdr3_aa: CASSLREGNQPQHF

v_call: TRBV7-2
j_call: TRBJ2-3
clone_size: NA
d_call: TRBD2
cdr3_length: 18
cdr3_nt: TGTGCCAGCAGCTTAACTAGCGGGAGGCCCACGAGGGGAGATACGCAGTATTTT
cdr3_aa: CASSLTSGRPTRGDTQYF

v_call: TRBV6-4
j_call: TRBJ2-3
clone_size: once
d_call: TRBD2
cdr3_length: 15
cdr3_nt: TGTGCCAGCAGTCCCACCAGCGGGGGCACAGATACGCAGTATTTT
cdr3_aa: CASSPTSGGTDTQYF

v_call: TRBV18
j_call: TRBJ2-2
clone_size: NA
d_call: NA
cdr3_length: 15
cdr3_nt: TGTGCCAGCTCACCCACTCGCGGAGGGGCCGGGGAGCTGTTTTTT
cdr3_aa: CASSPTRGGAGELFF

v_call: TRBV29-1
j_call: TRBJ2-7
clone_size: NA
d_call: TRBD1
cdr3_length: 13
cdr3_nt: TGCAGCGTTTCTGGGACAGGCCTCTACGAGCAGTACTTC
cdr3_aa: CSVSGTGLYEQYF

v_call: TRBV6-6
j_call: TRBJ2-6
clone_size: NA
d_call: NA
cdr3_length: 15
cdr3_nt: TGTGCCAGCAGCCAGGGGGGCGCTGGGGCCAACGTCCTGACTTTC
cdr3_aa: CASSQGGAGANVLTF

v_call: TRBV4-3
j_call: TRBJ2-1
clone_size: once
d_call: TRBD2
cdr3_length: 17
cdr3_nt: TGCGCCAGCAGCCAAGGAGCTAGCGGGGAAACCTACAATGAGCAGTTCTTC
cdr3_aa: CASSQGASGETYNEQFF

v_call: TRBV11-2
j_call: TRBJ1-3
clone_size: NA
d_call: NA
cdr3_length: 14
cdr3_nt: TGTGCCAGCAGCTTCGGGGGATCTGGAAACACCATATATTTT
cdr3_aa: CASSFGGSGNTIYF

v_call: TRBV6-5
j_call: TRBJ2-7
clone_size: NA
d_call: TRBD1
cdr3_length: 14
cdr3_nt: TGTGCCAGCAGTAGGGCAGGGGGTTCCTACGAGCAGTACTTC
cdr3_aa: CASSRAGGSYEQYF

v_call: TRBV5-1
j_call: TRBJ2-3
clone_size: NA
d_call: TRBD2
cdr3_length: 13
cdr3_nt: TGCGCCAGCAGCTTCGCGGGGGCAGATACGCAGTATTTT
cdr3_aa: CASSFAGADTQYF

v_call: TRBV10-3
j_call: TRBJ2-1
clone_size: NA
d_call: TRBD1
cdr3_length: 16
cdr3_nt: TGTGCCATCAGTGAGTCGCGACAGGGACCCTACAATGAGCAGTTCTTC
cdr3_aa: CAISESRQGPYNEQFF

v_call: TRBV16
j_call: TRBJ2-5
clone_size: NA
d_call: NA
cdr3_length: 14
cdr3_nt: TGTGCCAGCAGCCAATCGAGGGGAGGCGAGACCCAGTACTTC
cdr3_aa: CASSQSRGGETQYF

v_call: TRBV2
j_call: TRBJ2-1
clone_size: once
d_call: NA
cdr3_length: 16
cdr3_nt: TGTGCCAGCAGTGAAAGTACTAGCAGTTCCTACAATGAGCAGTTCTTC
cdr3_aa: CASSESTSSSYNEQFF

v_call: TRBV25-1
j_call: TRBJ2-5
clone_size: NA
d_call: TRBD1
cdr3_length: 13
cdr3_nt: TGTGCCATCGACACAGGGGAAGGAGAGACCCAGTACTTC
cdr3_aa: CAIDTGEGETQYF

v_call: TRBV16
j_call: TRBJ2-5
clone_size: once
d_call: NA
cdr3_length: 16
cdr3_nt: TGTGCCAGCAGCCAATTCCTCGGGACTGTCCAAGAGACCCAGTACTTC
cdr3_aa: CASSQFLGTVQETQYF

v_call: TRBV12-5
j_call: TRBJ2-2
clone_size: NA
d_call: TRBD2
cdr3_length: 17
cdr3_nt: TGTGCTAGTGGTTTGACTAGCGGCACGCAGAACACCGGGGAGCTGTTTTTT
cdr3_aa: CASGLTSGTQNTGELFF

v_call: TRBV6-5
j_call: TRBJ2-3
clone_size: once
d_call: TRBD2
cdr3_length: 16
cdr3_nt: TGTGCCAGCAGTTACTCGGGGGGGACGGGCCCAGATACGCAGTATTTT
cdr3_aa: CASSYSGGTGPDTQYF

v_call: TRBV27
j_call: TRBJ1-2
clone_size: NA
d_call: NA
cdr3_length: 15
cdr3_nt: TGTGCCAGCAGTCGCGACCAGGGCCTCAACTATGGCTACACCTTC
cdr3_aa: CASSRDQGLNYGYTF

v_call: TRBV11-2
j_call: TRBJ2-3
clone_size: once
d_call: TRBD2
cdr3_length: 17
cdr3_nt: TGTGCCAGCAGCTTTGGACTAGCGGGAGGACGGACAGATACGCAGTATTTT
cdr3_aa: CASSFGLAGGRTDTQYF

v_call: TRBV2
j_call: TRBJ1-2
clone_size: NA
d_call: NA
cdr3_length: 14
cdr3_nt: TGTGCCAGCGCGACTAAAGGATCCGACTATGGCTACACCTTC
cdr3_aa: CASATKGSDYGYTF

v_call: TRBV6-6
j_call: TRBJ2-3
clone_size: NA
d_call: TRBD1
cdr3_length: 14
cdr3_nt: TGTGCCAGCAGCCCTGGACAGGGCGGGGATACGCAGTATTTT
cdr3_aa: CASSPGQGGDTQYF

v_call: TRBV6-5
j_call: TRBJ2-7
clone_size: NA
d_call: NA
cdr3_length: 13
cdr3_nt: TGTGCCAGCAGTTACTCGATCAGCGACGAGCAGTACTTC
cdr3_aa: CASSYSISDEQYF

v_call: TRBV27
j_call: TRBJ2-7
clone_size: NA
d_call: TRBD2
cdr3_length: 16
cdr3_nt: TGTGCCAGCAGTTTATCCCCGGGGGGGGTTACCTACGAGCAGTACTTC
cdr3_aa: CASSLSPGGVTYEQYF

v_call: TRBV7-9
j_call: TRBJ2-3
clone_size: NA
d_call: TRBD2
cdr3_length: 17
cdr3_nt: TGTGCCAGCAGCTTAGACCCTCGACTAGCGGGAGCAGATACGCAGTATTTT
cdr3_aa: CASSLDPRLAGADTQYF

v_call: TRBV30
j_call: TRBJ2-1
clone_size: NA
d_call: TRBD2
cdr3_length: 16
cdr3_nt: TGTGCCTGGAGTGGCCGTGATAGCGGGAGAACCAATGAGCAGTTCTTC
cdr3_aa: CAWSGRDSGRTNEQFF

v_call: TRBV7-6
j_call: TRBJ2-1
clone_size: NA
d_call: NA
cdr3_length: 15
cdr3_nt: TGTGCCAGCAGCTTATTCTTGAGCTCCTACAATGAGCAGTTCTTC
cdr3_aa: CASSLFLSSYNEQFF

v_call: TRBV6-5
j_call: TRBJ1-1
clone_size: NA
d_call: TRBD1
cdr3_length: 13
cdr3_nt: TGTGCCAGCGTCGAAAGGGGGCGTACTGAAGCTTTCTTT
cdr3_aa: CASVERGRTEAFF

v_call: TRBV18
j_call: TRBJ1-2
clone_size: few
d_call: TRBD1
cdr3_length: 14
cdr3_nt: TGTGCCAGCTCCCCTGGAACAGGGGGGAATGGCTACACCTTC
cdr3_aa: CASSPGTGGNGYTF

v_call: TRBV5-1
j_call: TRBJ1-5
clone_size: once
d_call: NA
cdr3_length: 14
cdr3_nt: TGCGCCAGCAGCTTAGGGGGTATCAATCAGCCCCAGCATTTT
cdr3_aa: CASSLGGINQPQHF

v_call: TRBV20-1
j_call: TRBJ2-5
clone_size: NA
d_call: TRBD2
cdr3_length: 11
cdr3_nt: TGCAGTTCCGGGGGGCAAGAGACCCAGTACTTC
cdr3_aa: CSSGGQETQYF

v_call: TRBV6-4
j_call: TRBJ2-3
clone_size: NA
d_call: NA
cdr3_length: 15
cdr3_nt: TGTGCCAGCAGTGAAGAGGGCGGGAGCACAGATACGCAGTATTTT
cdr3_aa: CASSEEGGSTDTQYF

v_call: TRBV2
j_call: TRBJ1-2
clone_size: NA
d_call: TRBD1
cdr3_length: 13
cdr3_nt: TGTGCCAGCAGGGACAGGGCCCTCTATGGCTACACCTTC
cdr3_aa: CASRDRALYGYTF

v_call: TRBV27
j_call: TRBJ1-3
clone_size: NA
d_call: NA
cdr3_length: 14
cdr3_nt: TGTGCCAGCAGGTCGGGGGGCTCTGGAAACACCATATATTTT
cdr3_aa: CASRSGGSGNTIYF

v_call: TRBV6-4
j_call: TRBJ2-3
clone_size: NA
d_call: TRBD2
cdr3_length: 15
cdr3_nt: TGTGCCAGCAGTGACAGAGCGGGAACTACAGATACGCAGTATTTT
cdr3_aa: CASSDRAGTTDTQYF

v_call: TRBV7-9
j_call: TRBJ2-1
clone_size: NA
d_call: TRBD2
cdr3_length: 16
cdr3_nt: TGTGCCAGCAGGTACCGGGCGGGAGAGCGTCCCAATGAGCAGTTCTTC
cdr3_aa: CASRYRAGERPNEQFF

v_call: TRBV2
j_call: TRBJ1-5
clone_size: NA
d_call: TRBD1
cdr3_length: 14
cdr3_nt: TGTGCCAGCAGTAAGGACAGGGGGAGGCAGCCCCAGCATTTT
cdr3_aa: CASSKDRGRQPQHF

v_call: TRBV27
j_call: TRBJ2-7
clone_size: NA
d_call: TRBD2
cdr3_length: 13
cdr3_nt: TGTGCCAGCAGACTAGCGGGAAACCACGAGCAGTACTTC
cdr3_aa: CASRLAGNHEQYF

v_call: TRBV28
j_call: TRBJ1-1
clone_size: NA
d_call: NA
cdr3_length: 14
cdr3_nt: TGTGCCAGCACCTTGTCGAGGAGGGGAACTGAAGCTTTCTTT
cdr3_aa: CASTLSRRGTEAFF

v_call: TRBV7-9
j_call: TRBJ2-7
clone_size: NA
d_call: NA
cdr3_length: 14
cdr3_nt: TGTGCCAGCAGTCCTACGGAGCGACAGCAATCTCAGTACTTC
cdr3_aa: CASSPTERQQSQYF

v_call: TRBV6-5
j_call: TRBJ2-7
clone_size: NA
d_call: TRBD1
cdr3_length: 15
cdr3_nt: TGTGCCAGCAGTTACGATCGGACAGGGGCTGGCGAGCAGTACTTC
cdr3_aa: CASSYDRTGAGEQYF

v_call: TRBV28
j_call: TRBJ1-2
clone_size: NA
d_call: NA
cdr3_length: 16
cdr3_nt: TGTGCCAGCAGTCTGACCGTCGCCAGCGATAACTATGGCTACACCTTC
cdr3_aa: CASSLTVASDNYGYTF

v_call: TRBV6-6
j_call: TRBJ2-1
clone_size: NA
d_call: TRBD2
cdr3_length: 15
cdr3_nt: TGTGCCAGCAGTTACAGCGGGGCAACTTACAATGAGCAGTTCTTC
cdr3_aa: CASSYSGATYNEQFF

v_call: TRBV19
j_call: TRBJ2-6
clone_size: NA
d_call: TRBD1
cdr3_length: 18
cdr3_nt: TGTGCCAGTAGTACGGACAGGTATAGAGGACCTGGGGCCAACGTCCTGACTTTC
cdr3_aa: CASSTDRYRGPGANVLTF

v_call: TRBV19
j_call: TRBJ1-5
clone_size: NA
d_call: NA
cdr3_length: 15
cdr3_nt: TGTGCCAGTAGTATAGGTCGGTCTAGCAATCAGCCCCAGCATTTT
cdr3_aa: CASSIGRSSNQPQHF

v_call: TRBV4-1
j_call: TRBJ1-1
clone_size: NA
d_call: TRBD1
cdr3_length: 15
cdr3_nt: TGCGCCAGCAGCCAAACAGGGGGAAGGGACACTGAAGCTTTCTTT
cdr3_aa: CASSQTGGRDTEAFF

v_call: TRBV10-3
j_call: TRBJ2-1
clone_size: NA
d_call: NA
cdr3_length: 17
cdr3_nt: TGTGCCATCAGTGTTGGGGGACGACTAGGCTCCTACAATGAGCAGTTCTTC
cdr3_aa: CAISVGGRLGSYNEQFF

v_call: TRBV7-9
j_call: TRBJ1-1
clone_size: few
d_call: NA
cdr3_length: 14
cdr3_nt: TGTGCCAGCAGCTCTTGGCAGGGCACCACTGAAGCTTTCTTT
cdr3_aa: CASSSWQGTTEAFF

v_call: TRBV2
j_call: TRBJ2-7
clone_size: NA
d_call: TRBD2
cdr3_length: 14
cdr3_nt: TGTGCCAGCAAGGGACTAGCGGGACCCTACGAGCAGTACTTC
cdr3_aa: CASKGLAGPYEQYF

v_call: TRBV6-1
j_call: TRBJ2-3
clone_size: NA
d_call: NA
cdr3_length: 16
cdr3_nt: TGTGCCAGCCGTGGCGGGGAAGGGGCTAGCACAGATACGCAGTATTTT
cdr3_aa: CASRGGEGASTDTQYF

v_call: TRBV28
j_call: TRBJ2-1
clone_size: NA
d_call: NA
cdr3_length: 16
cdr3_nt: TGTGCCAGTTTAAGGGGGGGTCGGGGCTGGGACAATGAGCAGTTCTTC
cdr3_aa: CASLRGGRGWDNEQFF

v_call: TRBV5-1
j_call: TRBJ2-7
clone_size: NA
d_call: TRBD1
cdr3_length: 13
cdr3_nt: TGCGCCAGCAGGACAGGGGGCGGCTACGAGCAGTACTTC
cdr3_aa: CASRTGGGYEQYF

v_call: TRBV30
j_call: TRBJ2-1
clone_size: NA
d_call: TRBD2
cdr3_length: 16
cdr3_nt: TGTGCCTGGAGTGGCGGACTAGCGGGAGTTGGGAATGAGCAGTTCTTC
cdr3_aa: CAWSGGLAGVGNEQFF